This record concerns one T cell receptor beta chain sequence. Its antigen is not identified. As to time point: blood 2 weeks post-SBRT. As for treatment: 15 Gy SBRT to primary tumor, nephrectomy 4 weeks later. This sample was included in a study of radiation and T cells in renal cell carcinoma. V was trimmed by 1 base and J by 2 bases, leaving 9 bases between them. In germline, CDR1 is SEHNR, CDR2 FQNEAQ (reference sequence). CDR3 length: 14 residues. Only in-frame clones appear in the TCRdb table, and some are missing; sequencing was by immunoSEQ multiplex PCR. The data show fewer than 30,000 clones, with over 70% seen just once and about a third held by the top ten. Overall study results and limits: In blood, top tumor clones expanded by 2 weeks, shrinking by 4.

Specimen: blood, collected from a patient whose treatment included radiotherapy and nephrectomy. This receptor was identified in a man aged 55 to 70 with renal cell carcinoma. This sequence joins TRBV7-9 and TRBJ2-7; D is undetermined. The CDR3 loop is CASSLVEETYEQYF. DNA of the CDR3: TGTGCCAGCAGCTTAGTGGAAGAAACCTACGAGCAGTACTTC.